Listed here are 23 T cell receptor beta chains from one sample, sequenced in a study of regulatory T cells in long-lasting Graves disease. Both iRepertoire HTBI primers and Arm-PCR of CDR3 regions were used to build the TCR beta libraries. Each CDR3 protein is one row after TCRdb ran MiXCR on the multiplex PCR reads. The sample has 530,000 or so distinct CDR3 sequences; about 16% are singletons. Specified time point: newly diagnosed GD, antithyroid drugs for less than 3 months. PBMC RNA served as the TCR library source. The same specimen was also included in a second study, on T cells in Graves' hyperthyroidism and ophthalmopathy.

This specimen was peripheral blood mononuclear cells (PBMCs), taken at new diagnosis, from a patient treated with antithyroid drugs. Receptor source: a young man with Graves disease.

This clonotype showed up many times. The rearrangement joins TRBV12-3 or TRBV12-4 to TRBJ1-1, with a tentative D call TRBD1 (6 bases). V lost 5 bases, J lost 1 base, and 11 bases lay in between. The CDR3 extends over 14 amino acids. CDR3 amino acids: CASSPIQGNTEAFF. The CDR3 DNA reads TGTGCCAGCAGTCCGATACAGGGGAACACTGAAGCTTTCTTT.

Many counts were recorded for this clonotype. The chain uses TRBV7-9 and TRBJ2-7; perhaps D is TRBD1 or TRBD2 (5 bases each). The CDR3 runs 14 residues. The germline gives CDR1 SEHNR, CDR2 FQNEAQ (reference sequence). The V end was cut by 4 bases, the J end by 7 bases, with 17 bases between. CDR3 DNA sequence: TGTGCCAGCAGCTCCAGAGGGAGCGAGGGGGAGCAGTACTTC. This sequence encodes CASSSRGSEGEQYF.

The table lists this clonotype with a few counts. This may arise from a read error, as a much more abundant clone is one base away. No conserved phenylalanine or tryptophan ends this CDR3, so it is likely a read error. The rearrangement uses TRBV12-3 or TRBV12-4 and TRBJ1-4; tentative D call: TRBD1 (5 bases). CDR3 length: 13 amino acids. V lost 6 bases to trimming and J lost 12 bases, with 17 bases between them. CDR3 sequence: CASSDNILGELFL. The CDR3 bases are TGTGCCAGCAGCGATAACATCCTGGGGGAACTGTTTCTT.

Only a few counts were recorded for this clonotype. This chain connects TRBV29-1 to TRBJ2-3; no clear D gene. V shed 4 bases and J shed 0 bases, with 8 bases lying between them. The V gene's germline CDR1 is SQVTM and CDR2 ANQGSEA. This CDR3 has 13 amino acids. CDR3 region: CSVGRASTDTQYF. In DNA, the CDR3 is TGCAGCGTTGGAAGGGCTAGCACAGATACGCAGTATTTT.

This clonotype was detected many times. This chain links TRBV28 with TRBJ2-4, with D possibly TRBD2 on 7 matching bases. Germline V gene data show CDR1 as MDHEN and CDR2 as SYDVKM. V lost 4 bases, J lost 1 base, and 11 bases lay in between. The CDR3 consists of 15 residues. This CDR3 reads CASSSGGLAKNIQYF. The CDR3 DNA reads TGTGCCAGCAGTTCCGGGGGGCTTGCCAAAAACATTCAGTACTTC.

J is TRBJ2-5 and V is TRBV6-2 or TRBV6-3; D may be TRBD1 (6 bases). The CDR3 has 11 residues. Trimming took 4 bases from V and 11 from J, leaving 11 bases between them. Germline values: CDR1 MNHEY, CDR2 SVGEGT. The CDR3: CASSWDNEQYF. The CDR3 nucleotides are TGTGCCAGCAGTTGGGACAATGAGCAGTACTTC.

Many counts were recorded for this clonotype. The V call is TRBV18, the J call TRBJ1-4, with D uncertain. This CDR3 contains 14 residues. Germline lookup yields CDR1 KGHSH and CDR2 LQKENI. V was pared by 8 bases and J by 0 bases, with 10 bases between. CDR3 sequence: CASSRGATNEKLFF. In nucleotides, the CDR3 is TGTGCCAGCAGTCGTGGAGCAACTAATGAAAAACTGTTTTTT.

This clonotype was counted at least ten times. The chain has TRBV20-1 and TRBJ1-1; D remains ambiguous. The germline V gene has CDR1 DFQATT and CDR2 SNEGSKA (reference sequence). This CDR3 region has 12 residues. The V gene lost 3 bases and the J gene lost 8 bases, with 13 bases spanning the gap. CDR3: CSASPGAPEAFF. CDR3 nucleotide sequence: TGCAGTGCTAGTCCCGGCGCACCCGAAGCTTTCTTT.

The genes are TRBV9 and TRBJ1-4, with D uncertain. V lost 7 bases to trimming and J lost 0 bases, with 16 bases between them. This CDR3 region has 16 residues. CDR1 and CDR2 from the germline V gene are SGDLS and YYNGEE. In DNA, the CDR3 is TGTGCCAGCGCACCGGGCGGCTATGCAACTAATGAAAAACTGTTTTTT. Residues: CASAPGGYATNEKLFF.

CDR3 loop: CASSPMGAYEQYF. The CDR3 DNA reads TGTGCCAGCAGCCCAATGGGGGCCTACGAGCAGTACTTC. The chain links TRBV6-2 or TRBV6-3 to TRBJ2-7, with D tentatively TRBD1 or TRBD2 (5 bases each). Germline V gives CDR1 MNHEY, CDR2 SVGEGT. CDR3 length equals 13 residues. Trimming pared 6 bases from V and 2 bases from J, leaving 11 bases between.

Only a few counts were recorded for this clonotype. V and J are TRBV6-1 and TRBJ1-2, with D hard to call. This CDR3 is built from 13 residues. In germline, CDR1 is MNHNS, CDR2 SASEGT. V dropped 6 bases and J dropped 0 bases, with 8 bases sitting between them. DNA of the CDR3: TGTGCCAGCAGCTCTAAATCTAACTATGGCTACACCTTC. Translated, it gives CASSSKSNYGYTF.

This clonotype has a count of ten or more. V usage is TRBV2 and J usage is TRBJ2-1; D possibly corresponds to TRBD2 (5 bases). V was trimmed by 3 bases and J by 5 bases, leaving 11 bases between them. This CDR3 has 14 amino acids. Per the germline V gene, CDR1 is SNHLY and CDR2 is FYNNEI. CDR3 protein: CASSEVSAHNEQFF. CDR3 DNA sequence: TGTGCCAGCAGTGAGGTTAGCGCCCACAATGAGCAGTTCTTC.

This clonotype has a handful of counts. This chain links TRBV7-3 with TRBJ2-5; no clear D. V lost 2 bases and J 7 bases, leaving 11 bases between the germline ends. The germline V gene encodes CDR1 SGHTA and CDR2 FQGTGA. This CDR3 region has 13 residues. CDR3 sequence reads: CASSLLHPGTQYF. As DNA, the CDR3 is TGTGCCAGCAGCTTACTCCACCCGGGGACCCAGTACTTC.

The chain joins TRBV6-1 to TRBJ1-2; a possible D gene is TRBD1 (5 bases). Germline-derived CDR1 and CDR2 are MNHNS and SASEGT. This CDR3 is built from 13 residues. The germline V and J ends were trimmed by 3 bases and 8 bases, with 13 bases remaining between them. The CDR3 is CASSDGRAGGYTF. The CDR3 DNA follows: TGTGCCAGCAGTGACGGCAGGGCGGGAGGCTACACCTTC.

This clonotype has a count of ten or more. V usage is TRBV27 and J usage is TRBJ2-7; possibly TRBD1 or TRBD2 for D (5 bases each). The germline gives CDR1 MNHEY, CDR2 SMNVEV (reference sequence). This CDR3 is 14 amino acids long. Trimming cost V 6 bases and J 1 base, with 13 bases left between them. The CDR3 here is CASSRGEGSYEQYF. As DNA, the CDR3 is TGTGCCAGCAGCCGCGGTGAGGGGTCCTACGAGCAGTACTTC.

The V call is TRBV6-1, the J call TRBJ1-5; 10 positions match TRBD1. Germline V CDR1 and CDR2: MNHNS, SASEGT. V was clipped by 6 bases and J by 4 bases; unmatched bases: 6. This CDR3 comprises 15 residues. CDR3 DNA: TGTGCCAGCAGGTTACCGGGACAGGGGAATCAGCCCCAGCATTTT. Protein sequence: CASRLPGQGNQPQHF.

A note on this clonotype: A much larger clone differs from this one at a single base, so this may be a read error. The rearrangement links TRBV5-1 to TRBJ2-1, with TRBD2 as a possible D gene (6 bases). CDR3 length equals 16 residues. V was clipped by 7 bases and J by 1 base, with 18 bases between them. Germline CDR1 is SGHRS and CDR2 is YFSETQ. The CDR3 DNA is TGCGCCAGCGGCAATGGAGCGGGCGCTTCCTACAATGAGCAGTTCTTC. It specifies CASGNGAGASYNEQFF.

The chain joins TRBV5-1 to TRBJ2-3; possibly TRBD2 for D (6 bases). There are 14 residues in the CDR3. V shed 7 bases and J shed 6 bases, with 18 bases lying between them. Germline V gives CDR1 SGHRS, CDR2 YFSETQ. CDR3 region: CASGRRAGEDTQYF. In nucleotides, the CDR3 is TGCGCCAGCGGAAGGAGGGCCGGGGAGGATACGCAGTATTTT.

This clonotype was found a few times. CDR3 in amino acids: CAIGGQENQPQHF. CDR3 in DNA: TGTGCCATCGGAGGACAGGAAAATCAGCCCCAGCATTTT. The chain couples TRBV10-3 to TRBJ1-5; TRBD1 matches 7 bases. V lost 8 bases and J lost 4; bases outside the gene matches: 5. CDR1 is ENHRY, CDR2 SYGVKD, per germline. The length of the CDR3 is 13 residues.

This clonotype appeared many times. V gene TRBV20-1 combines with J gene TRBJ2-1, with a tentative D call TRBD2 (5 bases). The germline CDR1 and CDR2 sequences are DFQATT and SNEGSKA (reference sequence). Trimming cost V 1 base and J 5 bases, with 12 bases left between them. This CDR3 spans 14 amino acids. The CDR3 DNA sequence: TGCAGTGCTAGAGGTCAGAGGGAGAACAATGAGCAGTTCTTC. This sequence encodes CSARGQRENNEQFF.

The chain uses TRBV20-1 and TRBJ2-3; 9 nucleotides line up with TRBD2. CDR3 size: 14 residues. J gave up 4 bases and V 3 bases, and 5 bases lay outside the gene matches. CDR1 and CDR2 (germline): DFQATT, SNEGSKA (reference sequence). For the CDR3, the DNA is TGCAGTGCTAGCGGAGCGGGAGGTTCAGATACGCAGTATTTT. Protein product: CSASGAGGSDTQYF.

This sequence joins TRBV25-1 and TRBJ1-1, with D possibly being TRBD1 (5 bases). Between the trimmed V and J ends, which lost 4 bases and 5 bases, there was a span of 11 bases. The CDR3 runs to 13 residues. Per the germline V gene, CDR1 is MGHDK and CDR2 is SYGVNS. The CDR3 spells CASSVREGTEAFF. CDR3 bases: TGTGCCAGCAGTGTCCGGGAGGGGACTGAAGCTTTCTTT.

This clonotype was observed a handful of times. This rearrangement joins TRBV6-5 to TRBJ1-5; D is undetermined. The length of the CDR3 is 16 residues. V was clipped by 0 bases and J by 0 bases, with 9 bases between them. The germline V gene has CDR1 MNHEY and CDR2 SVGAGI. The CDR3 region has the DNA TGTGCCAGCAGTTACTCGACGGAAGATAGCAATCAGCCCCAGCATTTT. Translating gives CASSYSTEDSNQPQHF.